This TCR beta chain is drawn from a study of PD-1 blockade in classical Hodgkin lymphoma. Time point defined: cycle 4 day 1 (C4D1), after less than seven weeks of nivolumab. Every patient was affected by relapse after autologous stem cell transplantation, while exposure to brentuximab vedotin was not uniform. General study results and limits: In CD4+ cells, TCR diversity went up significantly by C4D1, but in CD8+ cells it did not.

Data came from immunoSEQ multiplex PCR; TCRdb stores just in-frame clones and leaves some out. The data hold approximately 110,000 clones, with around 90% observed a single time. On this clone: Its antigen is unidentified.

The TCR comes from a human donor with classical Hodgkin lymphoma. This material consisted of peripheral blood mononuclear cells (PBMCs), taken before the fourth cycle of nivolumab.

The CDR3 region has the DNA TGTGCCAGCAGCAAAGGGCGGCCAGGACCTAGTGGGGCCAACGTCCTGACTTTC. It specifies CASSKGRPGPSGANVLTF. The chain uses TRBV7-9 and TRBJ2-6, with D unclear. Trimming pared 5 bases from V and 3 bases from J, leaving 20 bases between. Germline CDR1 reads SEHNR; CDR2 reads FQNEAQ (reference sequence). The length of the CDR3 is 18 residues.